This T cell receptor beta chain is drawn from a study of follicular helper T cells after annual influenza vaccination. Time point described: 2014-2015 season, 7 days after vaccination. This clone appeared once. The junction had 15 bases not matched to a gene; V was cut back by 5 bases and J by 5 bases. Germline V gene lookup returns CDR1 GTSNPN and CDR2 SVGIG (reference sequence). This CDR3 is built from 16 residues. The assay was immunoSEQ multiplex PCR, and TCRdb's table has in-frame clones only and misses some. The data contain over 14,000 clones, around 85% of them singletons. The TCR comes from an adult who received the influenza vaccine. Sequencing used CXCR5+ CD38- circulating T follicular helper cells from blood, obtained 7 days after influenza vaccination. This sample's subset: circulating Tfh, non-naive CD4+CXCR5+PD-1+ (ICOS+CD38+ or ICOS-CD38-). This chain uses TRBV30 with TRBJ2-5; 9 bases map to TRBD2. The CDR3 spells CAWGGFFAGGEETQYF. CDR3 DNA: TGTGCCTGGGGAGGGTTTTTTGCGGGAGGGGAGGAGACCCAGTACTTC.